The subject of this entry is one T cell receptor (beta chain). These data belong to a study of blood T cell repertoires in COVID-19. Study-wide context: Donors in the United States, Italy and Spain gave samples during acute or convalescent COVID-19.

The ends lost 1 base at V and 5 bases at J; junction bases unmatched: 5. Looked up from germline, CDR1 is MNHNS and CDR2 is SASEGT. This CDR3 is 15 amino acids long. In the authors' workflow: The authors estimated nucleated cell counts from reference gene primer amplification. The method was immunoSEQ multiplex PCR; TCRdb's version includes in-frame clones alone and lacks a portion of them. V and J calls and clone size are copied from that table; D and trimming were computed from the DNA. This repertoire shows tens of thousands of clones, about 70% found once; its top ten account for about three fifths.

This clonotype was obtained from a man of 80 years or more with acute or convalescent COVID-19. The chain uses TRBV6-1 and TRBJ2-1; 7 positions match TRBD2. Sequences were obtained from peripheral blood. CDR3: CASSEGTSVNNEQFF. The CDR3 nucleotides read TGTGCCAGCAGTGAAGGAACTAGCGTTAACAATGAGCAGTTCTTC.